The 18 T cell receptor beta chains below were found in one sample sequenced in a study of blood T cell repertoires in COVID-19. Some clones are missing from TCRdb's copy, which holds only in-frame ones; the method was immunoSEQ multiplex PCR. The data contain 250,000 to 350,000 clones, roughly 89% of them seen just once; the ten biggest clones take up around 2.9%. Sequencing was carried out using peripheral blood. The receptors come from a woman under 40 with active or convalescent COVID-19.

The chain uses TRBV18 and TRBJ1-2; 10 positions agree with TRBD1. The CDR3 contains 14 residues. V lost 4 bases to trimming and J lost 8 bases; unmatched junction nucleotides: 7. Per germline, CDR1 KGHSH and CDR2 LQKENI. The CDR3, as DNA: TGTGCCAGCTCACAGACAGGGGGCGCGGAGGGCTACACCTTC. It codes for CASSQTGGAEGYTF.

This clone was counted once. The genes are TRBV12-3 or TRBV12-4 and TRBJ2-7; TRBD1 matches at 9 bases. The length of the CDR3 is 13 residues. The junction had 7 bases not matched to a gene; V was cut back by 6 bases and J by 7 bases. CDR3 nucleotide sequence: TGTGCCAGCAGACCACAGGGGGCAGGGGAGCAGTACTTC. This gives the protein CASRPQGAGEQYF.

The chain is built from TRBV6-5 and TRBJ1-6; maybe TRBD1 (6 bases). Germline V lookup: CDR1 MNHEY, CDR2 SVGAGI. Trimming took off 0 bases at V and 9 bases at J, with 12 bases between the two ends. The CDR3 runs to 15 residues. In DNA, the CDR3 is TGTGCCAGCAGTTACTCAAACAGGGCAGGTTCACCCCTCCACTTT. Its translation is CASSYSNRAGSPLHF.

V gene TRBV30 combines with J gene TRBJ2-7; TRBD1 matches at 8 bases. This CDR3 spans 14 amino acids. V shed 4 bases, J shed 4 bases, and the junction held 9 bases outside the gene matches. Germline V gene sequence: CDR1 GTSNPN, CDR2 SVGIG (reference sequence). This CDR3 reads CAWTARDRMYEQYF. CDR3 DNA sequence: TGTGCCTGGACCGCCCGGGACAGGATGTACGAGCAGTACTTC.

The J gene is TRBJ1-2, the V gene TRBV19; D possibly corresponds to TRBD1 (5 bases). The CDR3 is made up of 14 amino acids. V dropped 3 bases and J dropped 4 bases, with 12 bases sitting between them. The germline CDR1 and CDR2 sequences are LNHDA and SQIVND (reference sequence). The CDR3 here is CASSIVQGGYGYTF. The CDR3 nucleotides read TGTGCCAGTAGTATCGTCCAGGGCGGCTATGGCTACACCTTC.

This clone was counted between two and nine times. This chain connects TRBV6-5 to TRBJ1-2; D is undetermined. Per germline, CDR1 MNHEY and CDR2 SVGAGI. The V end was cut by 3 bases, the J end by 4 bases, with 9 bases between. The CDR3 runs to 13 residues. Here the CDR3 reads CASSYQNFYGYTF. CDR3 bases: TGTGCCAGCAGTTATCAGAATTTCTATGGCTACACCTTC.

This clone was recorded once. The chain employs TRBV10-3 and TRBJ1-1; D not certain. The CDR3 contains 14 residues. Germline V lookup: CDR1 ENHRY, CDR2 SYGVKD. V lost 7 bases, J lost 5 bases, and 17 bases lay in between. The CDR3 nucleotides read TGTGCCATCACCGACCGGGGTGGGGAGACTGAAGCTTTCTTT. Amino acids: CAITDRGGETEAFF.

This chain links TRBV9 with TRBJ2-5; D is uncertain. The CDR3 is made up of 12 amino acids. V was trimmed by 0 bases and J by 5 bases, leaving 5 bases between them. CDR1 SGDLS and CDR2 YYNGEE come from the germline V gene. The CDR3 is CASSVDLETQYF. Written as DNA, the CDR3 is TGTGCCAGCAGCGTAGACTTGGAGACCCAGTACTTC.

The CDR3 here is CASSETGGNTIYF. The CDR3 DNA reads TGTGCCAGCAGTGAGACAGGGGGAAACACCATATATTTT. This chain connects TRBV6-6 to TRBJ1-3; 7 bases map to TRBD1. The CDR3 extends over 13 amino acids. CDR1 and CDR2 from the germline V gene are MNHNY and SVGAGI (reference sequence). J gave up 4 bases and V 5 bases, and 2 bases lay outside the gene matches.

CDR3 in DNA: TGTGCCAGTAGTGTAAGGGGGGGCGAGCAGTACTTC. Its translation: CASSVRGGEQYF. The V gene is TRBV19, the J gene TRBJ2-7; tentatively, D is TRBD2 (7 bases). CDR1 is LNHDA and CDR2 is SQIVND in the germline V gene (reference sequence). CDR3 length equals 12 residues. The V end was cut by 5 bases, the J end by 6 bases, with 11 bases between.

The genes are TRBV28 and TRBJ2-5; TRBD1 aligns across 7 bases. Germline CDR1 and CDR2: MDHEN and SYDVKM. The V gene end was trimmed by 6 bases and the J gene end by 4 bases; junction bases not matched to a gene: 11. The CDR3 has 15 amino acids. The CDR3 loop reads CASSSHDTGVETQYF. The CDR3 DNA reads as TGTGCCAGCAGCTCCCATGATACAGGGGTAGAGACCCAGTACTTC.

The gene calls are TRBV7-6 and TRBJ2-3, with 8 nucleotides matching TRBD2. From germline, CDR1 is SGHVS and CDR2 FNYEAQ. CDR3 length: 17 residues. V lost 1 base to trimming and J lost 0 bases; unmatched junction nucleotides: 6. The CDR3 sequence is CASSLGSRGVSTDTQYF. In nucleotides, the CDR3 is TGTGCCAGCAGCTTAGGGTCGCGGGGGGTTAGCACAGATACGCAGTATTTT.

This clone turned up a few times. V usage is TRBV5-4 and J usage is TRBJ2-1; possibly TRBD1 for D (6 bases). The CDR3 covers 15 residues. Deletions cut 1 base from V and 9 bases from J, with 17 bases between. The germline gives CDR1 SGHNT, CDR2 YYREEE (reference sequence). CDR3 in DNA: TGTGCCAGCAGCTTGTACAAGGGCAGGGGCGGTGAGCAGTTCTTC. Encoded protein: CASSLYKGRGGEQFF.

The rearrangement uses TRBV30 and TRBJ1-2; tentatively, D is TRBD1 (5 bases). This CDR3 is 14 amino acids long. Germline loops: CDR1 GTSNPN, CDR2 SVGIG (reference sequence). V was clipped by 3 bases and J by 3 bases, with 14 bases between them. This CDR3 reads CAWREVGGDYGYTF. Written as DNA, the CDR3 is TGTGCCTGGAGGGAGGTCGGGGGTGACTATGGCTACACCTTC.

The genes are TRBV7-2 and TRBJ2-7; tentative D call: TRBD2 (6 bases). Germline lookup yields CDR1 SGHTA and CDR2 FQGNSA. The CDR3 has 12 residues. Trimming took off 3 bases at V and 7 bases at J, with 10 bases between the two ends. The CDR3 protein is CASSFGAGEQYF. CDR3 in DNA: TGTGCCAGCAGCTTTGGGGCGGGGGAGCAGTACTTC.

The chain is built from TRBV19 and TRBJ1-1; TRBD1 might be the D (5 bases). The CDR3 length is 13 residues. With 5 bases removed from V and 1 base from J, the gap between germline ends came to 8 bases. Per the germline V gene, CDR1 is LNHDA and CDR2 is SQIVND (reference sequence). This chain's CDR3 is CASSAGRNTEAFF. CDR3 DNA: TGTGCCAGTAGTGCGGGACGGAACACTGAAGCTTTCTTT.

The count of this clone is one. The V and J genes are TRBV7-6 and TRBJ2-7; D might be TRBD1 (6 bases). Germline CDR1 SGHVS, CDR2 FNYEAQ. V lost 5 bases and J lost 9, with 17 bases in between. The CDR3 spans 13 residues. Written as DNA, the CDR3 is TGTGCCAGCAGCCAGAGACCAGGGGTCGGGCAGTACTTC. Translating gives CASSQRPGVGQYF.

This clone came up a few times. V is TRBV2 and J is TRBJ1-2; 7 bases align to TRBD1. The CDR3 has 14 amino acids. Unmatched junction bases numbered 11, after V lost 5 bases and J lost 8 bases. The germline V gene has CDR1 SNHLY and CDR2 FYNNEI. The CDR3 is CASSPVTGERGYTF. In DNA, the CDR3 is TGTGCCAGCAGTCCCGTTACAGGGGAGCGCGGCTACACCTTC.